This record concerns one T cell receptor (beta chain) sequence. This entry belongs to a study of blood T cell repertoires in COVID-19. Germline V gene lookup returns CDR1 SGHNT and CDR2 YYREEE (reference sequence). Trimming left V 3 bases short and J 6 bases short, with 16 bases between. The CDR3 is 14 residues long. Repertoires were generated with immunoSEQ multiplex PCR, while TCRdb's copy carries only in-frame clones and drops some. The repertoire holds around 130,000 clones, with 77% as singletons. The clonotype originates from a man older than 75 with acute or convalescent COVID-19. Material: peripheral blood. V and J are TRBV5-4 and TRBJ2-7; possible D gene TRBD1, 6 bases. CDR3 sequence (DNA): TGTGCCAGCAGCTCCCCGGGCAGGGGTGGCGAGCAGTACTTC. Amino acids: CASSSPGRGGEQYF.